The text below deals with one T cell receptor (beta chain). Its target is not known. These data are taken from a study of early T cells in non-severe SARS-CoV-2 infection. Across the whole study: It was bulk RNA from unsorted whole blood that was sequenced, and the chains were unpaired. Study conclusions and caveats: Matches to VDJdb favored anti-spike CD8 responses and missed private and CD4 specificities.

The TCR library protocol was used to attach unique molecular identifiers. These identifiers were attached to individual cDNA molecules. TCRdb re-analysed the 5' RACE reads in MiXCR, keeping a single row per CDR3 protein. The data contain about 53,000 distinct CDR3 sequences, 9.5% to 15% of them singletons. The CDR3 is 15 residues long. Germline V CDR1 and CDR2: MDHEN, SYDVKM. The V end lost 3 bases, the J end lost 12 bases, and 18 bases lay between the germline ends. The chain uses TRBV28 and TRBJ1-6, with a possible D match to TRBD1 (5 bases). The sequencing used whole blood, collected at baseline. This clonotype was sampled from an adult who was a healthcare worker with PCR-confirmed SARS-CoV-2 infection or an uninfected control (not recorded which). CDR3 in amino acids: CASSFVDRPIEPLHF. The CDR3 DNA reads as TGTGCCAGCAGTTTTGTCGACAGACCCATCGAACCCCTCCACTTT.